Shown below are 32 T cell receptor beta chains from a single sample sequenced in a study of shared clonotypes between healthy human individuals. Generated by immunoSEQ multiplex PCR, the TCRdb table keeps only in-frame clones and is missing some. The data contain about a million clones, roughly 80% of them singletons. Sequencing was done on a sample of memory CD4+ T cells from PBMCs. Sample subset: CD45RA-negative fraction. These receptors all stem from a man younger than 35 in good health. Some clones in this sample may be carry-over from other donors' samples.

The genes are TRBV7-2 and TRBJ1-1; 7 bases are a match to TRBD1. The CDR3 runs 13 residues. Germline CDR1 reads SGHTA; CDR2 reads FQGNSA. The trim removed 5 bases at V and 4 bases at J, leaving 4 bases unmatched. The CDR3, as DNA: TGTGCCAGCAGCCCCAGGGGGGGCACTGAAGCTTTCTTT. The encoded protein is CASSPRGGTEAFF.

V and J are TRBV30 and TRBJ1-5; the match to TRBD1 covers 9 bases. The CDR3 covers 15 residues. Germline-derived CDR1 and CDR2 are GTSNPN and SVGIG (reference sequence). V gave up 4 bases and J gave up 1 base; unmatched junction bases: 5. The CDR3 coding sequence is TGTGCCTGGAATACAGGGGGCCGAAGCAATCAGCCCCAGCATTTT. Encoded protein: CAWNTGGRSNQPQHF.

The V and J genes are TRBV7-9 and TRBJ2-7, with 8 bases lining up with TRBD1. Germline CDR1 and CDR2: SEHNR and FQNEAQ (reference sequence). This CDR3 is 14 amino acids long. The V gene end was trimmed by 5 bases and the J gene end by 2 bases; junction bases not matched to a gene: 5. The CDR3 is CASSPGDRTYEQYF. In DNA form, the CDR3 reads TGTGCCAGCAGCCCAGGGGACAGGACCTACGAGCAGTACTTC.

The V call is TRBV2, the J call TRBJ2-1; D is possibly TRBD2 (5 bases). Deletions cut 6 bases from V and 9 bases from J, with 12 bases between. Germline V gives CDR1 SNHLY, CDR2 FYNNEI. The CDR3 is 12 residues long. CDR3 bases: TGTGCCAGCAGCCCAGCTGGGAGTGAGCAGTTCTTC. Its translation: CASSPAGSEQFF. Together with reference TRBV2 and TRBJ2-1, the CDR3 gives the full variable domain: EPEVTQTPSHQVTQMGQEVILRCVPISNHLYFYWYRQILGQKVEFLVSFYNNEISEKSEIFDDQFSVERPDGSNFTLKIRSTKLEDSAMYFCASSPAGSEQFFGPGTRLTVL.

V gene TRBV15 combines with J gene TRBJ2-7; TRBD1 or TRBD2 may be the D gene (5 bases each). Trimming left V 3 bases short and J 4 bases short, with 16 bases between. Germline-derived CDR1 and CDR2 are LNHNV and YYDKDF (reference sequence). The CDR3 loop spans 15 amino acids. CDR3 sequence (DNA): TGTGCCACCAGCAGCAACACGGGACCGACTTACGAGCAGTACTTC. Translation gives CATSSNTGPTYEQYF.

The chain links TRBV29-1 to TRBJ2-3; D tentatively fits TRBD1 or TRBD2 (5 bases each). Germline loops: CDR1 SQVTM, CDR2 ANQGSEA. The V end was cut by 6 bases, the J end by 2 bases, with 21 bases between. The CDR3 loop spans 16 amino acids. The CDR3 here is CSVRGIPGQNTDTQYF. The CDR3 nucleotides are TGCAGCGTGAGGGGAATCCCGGGCCAAAACACAGATACGCAGTATTTT.

This chain joins TRBV2 and TRBJ1-1; 8 bases are shared with TRBD1. CDR1 and CDR2 from the germline V gene are SNHLY and FYNNEI. Trimming removed 4 bases from V and 4 bases from J; junction bases left unmatched: 5. The CDR3 is 14 residues long. In DNA form, the CDR3 reads TGTGCCAGCAGTGTACAACAGGGGGGCACTGAAGCTTTCTTT. Translating gives CASSVQQGGTEAFF.

This clone appeared a few times. V gene TRBV29-1 combines with J gene TRBJ2-3; D ambiguous. Per the germline V gene, CDR1 is SQVTM and CDR2 is ANQGSEA. The CDR3 has 12 amino acids. The ends were cut back, 0 bases at V and 4 bases at J, with 5 bases in the middle. CDR3 nucleotide sequence: TGCAGCGTTGAAGAGCGCGCAGATACGCAGTATTTT. Encoded protein: CSVEERADTQYF.

This clone has only a few counts. This rearrangement joins TRBV6-5 to TRBJ2-1; a weak D match, TRBD2 (5 bases). V dropped 2 bases and J dropped 13 bases, with 9 bases sitting between them. Germline V gene sequence: CDR1 MNHEY, CDR2 SVGAGI. The CDR3 is made up of 11 amino acids. The CDR3 reads CASSYGGSQFF. CDR3 coding DNA: TGTGCCAGCAGTTACGGAGGCTCACAGTTCTTC.

Note on this clone: Different DNA sequences within this sample yield the same CDR3. This rearrangement joins TRBV5-1 to TRBJ2-7; perhaps TRBD1 as D (5 bases). V was cut by 0 bases and J by 0 bases, with 10 bases left in between. Germline assignment: CDR1 SGHRS and CDR2 YFSETQ. The CDR3 runs to 15 residues. Written as DNA, the CDR3 is TGCGCCAGCAGCTTGGGGGGCGAGAGCTCCTACGAGCAGTACTTC. It specifies CASSLGGESSYEQYF.

The chain's CDR3 is CASSYGQGPYEQYF. The CDR3 DNA reads as TGTGCCAGCAGTTACGGACAGGGACCCTACGAGCAGTACTTC. V gene TRBV6-6 combines with J gene TRBJ2-7, with 8 bases fitting TRBD1. J was trimmed by 2 bases and V by 2 bases; bases with no gene match: 2. The germline CDR1 and CDR2 sequences are MNHNY and SVGAGI (reference sequence). The CDR3 is made up of 14 amino acids.

This clone showed up just a few times. The chain links TRBV5-4 to TRBJ1-4, with D tentatively TRBD1 (6 bases). The CDR3 loop spans 15 amino acids. V was pared by 4 bases and J by 4 bases, with 14 bases between. Germline lookup yields CDR1 SGHNT and CDR2 YYREEE (reference sequence). CDR3 protein: CASSPWGQDNEKLFF. The CDR3 DNA reads as TGTGCCAGCAGCCCCTGGGGGCAGGATAATGAAAAACTGTTTTTT. The full variable domain, its missing parts supplied by reference TRBV5-4 and TRBJ1-4, is ETGVTQSPTHLIKTRGQQVTLRCSSQSGHNTVSWYQQALGQGPQFIFQYYREEENGRGNFPPRFSGLQFPNYSSELNVNALELDDSALYLCASSPWGQDNEKLFFGSGTQLSVL.

This clone was recorded many times. Within the sample, other DNA sequences also encode this same CDR3. V usage is TRBV2 and J usage is TRBJ1-3, with 11 nucleotides matching TRBD1. This CDR3 has 16 amino acids. After removal of 6 bases from V and 3 bases from J, the junction contained 7 bases not matched to a gene. CDR1 is SNHLY and CDR2 is FYNNEI in the germline V gene. The CDR3 protein is CASSPGQGAGGNTIYF. The CDR3 nucleotides read TGTGCCAGCAGCCCCGGACAGGGGGCCGGTGGAAACACCATATATTTT.

As to this clone: Different DNA sequences within this sample yield the same CDR3. V usage is TRBV5-6 and J usage is TRBJ1-5; unclear D gene. The CDR3 spans 14 residues. V lost 2 bases and J 0 bases, leaving 6 bases between the germline ends. The germline gives CDR1 SGHDT, CDR2 YYEEEE. The DNA of the CDR3 is TGTGCCAGCAGCTTAATGGGTAGCAATCAGCCCCAGCATTTT. Translated: CASSLMGSNQPQHF.

The chain carries TRBV7-2 and TRBJ2-1; D is ambiguous. Germline CDR1 is SGHTA and CDR2 is FQGNSA. This CDR3 has 15 amino acids. Trimming shortened V by 1 base and J by 9 bases, and 16 bases separated the two germline ends. CDR3 loop: CASSLGVVGLSEQFF. The CDR3 DNA reads TGTGCCAGCAGCTTAGGGGTGGTGGGTCTAAGTGAGCAGTTCTTC.

This chain joins TRBV28 and TRBJ1-3; D ambiguous. Germline CDR1 MDHEN, CDR2 SYDVKM. This CDR3 comprises 11 residues. V lost 8 bases and J 6 bases, leaving 8 bases between the germline ends. The CDR3 sequence is CASQLENTIYF. DNA of the CDR3: TGTGCCAGCCAACTCGAAAACACCATATATTTT.

This sequence joins TRBV28 and TRBJ2-2, with no clear D. CDR3 size: 15 residues. V was clipped by 5 bases and J by 4 bases, with 14 bases between them. Germline loops: CDR1 MDHEN, CDR2 SYDVKM. The CDR3 spells CASSPPSAFTGELFF. CDR3 coding DNA: TGTGCCAGCAGTCCCCCCAGTGCGTTCACCGGGGAGCTGTTTTTT.

Worth noting for this clone: Other DNA variants within this sample encode the same CDR3. The V gene is TRBV19, the J gene TRBJ1-5; 9 nucleotides line up with TRBD1. CDR1 is LNHDA, CDR2 SQIVND, per germline (reference sequence). CDR3 size: 15 residues. V was pared by 4 bases and J by 2 bases, with 3 bases of the junction left unmatched. The CDR3 protein is CASSTWTGGNQPQHF. CDR3 in DNA: TGTGCCAGTAGTACTTGGACAGGGGGCAATCAGCCCCAGCATTTT.

V gene TRBV5-1 combines with J gene TRBJ2-1, with 7 positions matching TRBD1. Per germline, CDR1 SGHRS and CDR2 YFSETQ. The V segment lost 0 bases and the J segment 10 bases; nucleotides outside the gene matches: 4. This CDR3 region has 13 residues. In nucleotides, the CDR3 is TGCGCCAGCAGCTTGGTTCTGGGACAGGAGCAGTTCTTC. Encoded protein: CASSLVLGQEQFF.

Concerning this clone itself: With a far larger clone one base away, a read error is the likely cause. The chain links TRBV25-1 to TRBJ2-7; D gene ambiguous. In germline, CDR1 is MGHDK, CDR2 SYGVNS. V dropped 6 bases and J dropped 2 bases, with 5 bases sitting between them. The CDR3 runs 11 residues. The CDR3: CASSSTYEQYF. The DNA of the CDR3 is TGTGCCAGCAGCTCAACCTACGAGCAGTACTTC.

The chain links TRBV9 to TRBJ2-7, with TRBD2 identical over 10 bases. Germline V CDR1 and CDR2: SGDLS, YYNGEE. The CDR3 has 15 amino acids. The trim removed 1 base at V and 5 bases at J, leaving 6 bases unmatched. This CDR3 reads CASSVWASGSHEQYF. CDR3 bases: TGTGCCAGCAGCGTATGGGCTAGCGGGAGCCACGAGCAGTACTTC.

The chain uses TRBV6-4 and TRBJ2-7; 7 bases align to TRBD1. This CDR3 has 15 residues. V lost 4 bases, J lost 4 bases, and 10 bases stayed unmatched. The germline V gene has CDR1 MRHNA and CDR2 SNTAGT. CDR3 bases: TGTGCCAGCAGTGCAAAACCGGGACAGATTTACGAGCAGTACTTC. As protein: CASSAKPGQIYEQYF.

Worth noting for this clone: This may come from a read error, since a much larger clone is one base off. The chain uses TRBV5-5 and TRBJ2-5; D remains unclear. Per germline, CDR1 SGHKS and CDR2 YYEKEE (reference sequence). The CDR3 is made up of 13 amino acids. Trimming stripped 0 bases from V and 0 bases from J, with 3 bases between. The CDR3 reads CASSLDNQETQYF. The CDR3 DNA is TGTGCCAGCAGCTTGGACAACCAAGAGACCCAGTACTTC. Variable domain in full (rest from reference TRBV5-5 and TRBJ2-5): DAGVTQSPTHLIKTRGQQVTLRCSPISGHKSVSWYQQVLGQGPQFIFQYYEKEERGRGNFPDRFSARQFPNYSSELNVNALLLGDSALYLCASSLDNQETQYFGPGTRLLVL.

Remarks on this clone: The same CDR3 is also encoded by other DNA sequences in this sample. V is TRBV5-1 and J is TRBJ2-1; 8 bases match TRBD2. V was clipped by 0 bases and J by 7 bases; unmatched bases: 6. Germline CDR1 is SGHRS and CDR2 is YFSETQ. CDR3 length: 15 residues. The chain's CDR3 is CASSLGLAGGNEQFF. DNA for the CDR3: TGCGCCAGCAGCTTGGGTCTAGCGGGCGGAAATGAGCAGTTCTTC.

This chain links TRBV6-1 with TRBJ2-2; 7 bases align to TRBD2. CDR1 MNHNS and CDR2 SASEGT come from the germline V gene. Trimming at V came to 5 bases and at J to 3 bases, leaving 0 bases not matched to a gene. The CDR3 is 13 amino acids. The CDR3 bases are TGTGCCAGCAGTCGGGAGGACACCGGGGAGCTGTTTTTT. This sequence encodes CASSREDTGELFF.

The chain couples TRBV25-1 to TRBJ2-1; D uncertain. Between the trimmed V and J ends, which lost 0 bases and 9 bases, there was a span of 12 bases. The CDR3 spans 14 residues. CDR1 is MGHDK, CDR2 SYGVNS, per germline. The CDR3 here is CASSEYRSGGEQFF. The CDR3 DNA is TGTGCCAGCAGTGAATATCGGAGTGGCGGTGAGCAGTTCTTC.

The rearrangement links TRBV5-1 to TRBJ2-2, with D hard to call. The CDR3 consists of 15 residues. From germline, CDR1 is SGHRS and CDR2 YFSETQ. V was shortened by 7 bases and J by 0 bases, with 13 bases between the two germline ends. The CDR3 coding sequence is TGCGCCAGCCGCTCTGACGCGACGAACACCGGGGAGCTGTTTTTT. Protein sequence: CASRSDATNTGELFF. Supplemented by reference TRBV5-1 and TRBJ2-2, the full variable domain reads KAGVTQTPRYLIKTRGQQVTLSCSPISGHRSVSWYQQTPGQGLQFLFEYFSETQRNKGNFPGRFSGRQFSNSRSEMNVSTLELGDSALYLCASRSDATNTGELFFGEGSRLTVL.

As to this clone: The sample contains more than one DNA sequence encoding this CDR3. V usage is TRBV4-3 and J usage is TRBJ1-2, with D possibly being TRBD1 (5 bases). Germline assignment: CDR1 LGHNA and CDR2 YSLEER. The V end was cut by 0 bases, the J end by 4 bases, with 9 bases between. The CDR3 has 14 amino acids. The CDR3 nucleotides read TGCGCCAGCAGCCAAGAACAAGGGACCTATGGCTACACCTTC. Amino acids: CASSQEQGTYGYTF.

The chain recombines TRBV28 with TRBJ1-2; D possibly corresponds to TRBD1 (5 bases). The CDR3 is 15 amino acids. Germline CDR1 is MDHEN and CDR2 is SYDVKM. V dropped 2 bases and J dropped 4 bases, with 14 bases sitting between them. Here the CDR3 DNA reads TGTGCCAGCAGTTTAGCCGGGGGTTTAGGCTATGGCTACACCTTC. Its protein product is CASSLAGGLGYGYTF.

The chain links TRBV6-6 to TRBJ1-5, with a weak D call TRBD1 (6 bases). Trimming removed 6 bases at V and 0 bases at J, with 15 bases between. This CDR3 region has 16 residues. CDR1 and CDR2 (germline): MNHNY, SVGAGI (reference sequence). The CDR3 spells CASRDPQGNSNQPQHF. For the CDR3, the DNA is TGTGCCAGCAGAGACCCACAGGGTAATAGCAATCAGCCCCAGCATTTT.

The genes are TRBV28 and TRBJ2-1, with 9 nucleotides matching TRBD2. Unmatched junction bases numbered 11, after V lost 5 bases and J lost 9 bases. This CDR3 is built from 15 residues. In germline, CDR1 is MDHEN, CDR2 SYDVKM. The DNA of the CDR3 is TGTGCCAGCAGTCCCTGGCGGGAGGGCCGCGGTGAGCAGTTCTTC. This gives the protein CASSPWREGRGEQFF. Variable domain in full (rest from reference TRBV28 and TRBJ2-1): DVKVTQSSRYLVKRTGEKVFLECVQDMDHENMFWYRQDPGLGLRLIYFSYDVKMKEKGDIPEGYSVSREKKERFSLILESASTNQTSMYLCASSPWREGRGEQFFGPGTRLTVL.

This clone has at least ten counts. The rearrangement joins TRBV6-5 to TRBJ2-2; no definite D call. The CDR3 runs to 13 residues. V shed 5 bases and J shed 1 base, with 5 bases lying between them. Germline CDR1 is MNHEY and CDR2 is SVGAGI. The CDR3 bases are TGTGCCAGCAGTACCAAGAACACCGGGGAGCTGTTTTTT. Translation gives CASSTKNTGELFF.